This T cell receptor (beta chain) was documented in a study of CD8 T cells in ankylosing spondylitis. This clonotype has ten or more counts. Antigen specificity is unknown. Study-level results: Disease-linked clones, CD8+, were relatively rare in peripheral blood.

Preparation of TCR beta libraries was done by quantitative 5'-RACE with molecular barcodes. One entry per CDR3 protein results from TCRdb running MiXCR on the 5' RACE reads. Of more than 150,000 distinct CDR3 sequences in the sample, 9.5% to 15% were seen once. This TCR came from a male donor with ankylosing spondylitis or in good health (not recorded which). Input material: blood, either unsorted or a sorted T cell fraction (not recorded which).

The CDR3 nucleotides read TGTGCCAGCAGTAAGGGACTAGCGGGGCTTGGGGACACAGATACGCAGTATTTT. The encoded protein is CASSKGLAGLGDTDTQYF. The chain recombines TRBV6-1 with TRBJ2-3; 13 bases fit TRBD2. The V and J ends lost 5 bases and 2 bases, in that order; junction bases with no gene match: 10. CDR1 is MNHNS and CDR2 is SASEGT in the germline V gene. CDR3 length: 18 residues.